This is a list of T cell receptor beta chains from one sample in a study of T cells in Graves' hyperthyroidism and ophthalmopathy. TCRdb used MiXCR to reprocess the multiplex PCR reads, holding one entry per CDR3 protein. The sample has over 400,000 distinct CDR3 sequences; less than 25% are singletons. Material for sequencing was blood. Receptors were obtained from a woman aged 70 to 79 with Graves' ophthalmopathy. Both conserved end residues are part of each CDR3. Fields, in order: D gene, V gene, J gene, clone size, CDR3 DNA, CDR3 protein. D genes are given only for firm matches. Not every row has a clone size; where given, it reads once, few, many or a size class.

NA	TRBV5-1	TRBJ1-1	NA	TGCGCCAGCAGCACACAGGTAATGAACACTGAAGCTTTCTTT	CASSTQVMNTEAFF
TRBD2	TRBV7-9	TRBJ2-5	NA	TGTGCCAGCAGCCTCCTTAGCGGGATAGCGGGAGAGACCCAGTACTTC	CASSLLSGIAGETQYF
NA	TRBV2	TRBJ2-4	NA	TGTGCCAGCACCAAAGTTAGGGGGGCCAAAAACATTCAGTACTTC	CASTKVRGAKNIQYF
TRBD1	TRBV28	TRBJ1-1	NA	TGTGCCAGCAGTTTAGATATCGGGACAGGGAACACTGAAGCTTTCTTT	CASSLDIGTGNTEAFF
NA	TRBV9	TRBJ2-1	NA	TGTGCCAGCAGCGTAGTTAGATCGGGCTCCTACAATGAGCAGTTCTTC	CASSVVRSGSYNEQFF
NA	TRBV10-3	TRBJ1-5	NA	TGTGCCATCAGTGAAGGGCAGCCCCAGCATTTT	CAISEGQPQHF
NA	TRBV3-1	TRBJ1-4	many	TGTGCCAGCAGCCAAGGCGAAAAACTGTTTTTT	CASSQGEKLFF
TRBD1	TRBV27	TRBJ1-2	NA	TGTGCCAGCCAACCGACAGGGGCCAACTATGGCTACACCTTC	CASQPTGANYGYTF
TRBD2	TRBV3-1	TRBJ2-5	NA	TGTGCCAGCAGCCAAATGAAAACTAGCGGAGAGACCCAGTACTTC	CASSQMKTSGETQYF
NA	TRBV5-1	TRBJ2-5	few	TGCGCCAGCAGCTTGGGTTTTAGGGAGACCCAGTACTTC	CASSLGFRETQYF
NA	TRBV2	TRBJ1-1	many	TGTGCCAGCAGTGAAGCGCTAGGCAGGATGAACACTGAAGCTTTCTTT	CASSEALGRMNTEAFF
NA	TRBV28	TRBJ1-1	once	TGTGCCAGCAGTTTGGCGGGGAATGACGCTTTCTTT	CASSLAGNDAFF
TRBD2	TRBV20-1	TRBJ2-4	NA	TGCAGTGCTACCAGCGGGGTAGCCAAAAACATTCAGTACTTC	CSATSGVAKNIQYF
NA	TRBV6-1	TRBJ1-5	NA	TGTGCCAGCAGTCAAACCCTGCGCAATCAGCCCCAGCATTTT	CASSQTLRNQPQHF
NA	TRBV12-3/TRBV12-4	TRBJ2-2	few	TGTGCCAGCAGTCCGCGAACCACCGAGGAGCTGTTTTTT	CASSPRTTEELFF
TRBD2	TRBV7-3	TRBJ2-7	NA	TGTGCCAGCAGCTTAACGGGAGGCACCGGGACTATACACTTC	CASSLTGGTGTIHF
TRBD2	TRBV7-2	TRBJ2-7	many	TGTGCCAGCAGCCGGACTAGCGGGGACTCCTACGAGCAGTACTTC	CASSRTSGDSYEQYF
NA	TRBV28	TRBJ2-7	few	TGTGCCAGCAGACTACAGGGCTCCTACGAGCAGTACTTC	CASRLQGSYEQYF
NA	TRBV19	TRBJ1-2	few	TGTGCCAGCCGGCAAGGACCGTATGGCTACACCTTC	CASRQGPYGYTF
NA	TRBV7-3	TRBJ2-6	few	TGTGCCAGCAGCGGGACTCGCTCTGGGGCCAACGTCCTGACTTTC	CASSGTRSGANVLTF
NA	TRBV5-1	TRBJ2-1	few	TGCGCCAGCAAGATCGTGGTGTCGGTGGATGAGCAGTTCTTC	CASKIVVSVDEQFF
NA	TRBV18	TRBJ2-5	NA	TGTGCCAGCTCACCACCCCCCAGCGGAGAGACCCAGTACTTC	CASSPPPSGETQYF
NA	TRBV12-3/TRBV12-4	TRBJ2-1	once	TGTGCCAGCACCCACTGGAGGGGTGGTGGAGATGAGCAGTTCTTC	CASTHWRGGGDEQFF
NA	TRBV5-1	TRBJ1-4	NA	TGCGCCAGCAGCTTGGGAGGGATCACTAATGAAAAACTGTTTTTT	CASSLGGITNEKLFF
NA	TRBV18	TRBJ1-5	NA	TGTGCCAGCTCACCAGGCCGGCAGGCTGATCAGCCCCAGCATTTT	CASSPGRQADQPQHF
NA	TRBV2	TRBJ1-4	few	TGTGCCAGCGGACCGGCAGGGACTGAAAAACTGTTTTTT	CASGPAGTEKLFF
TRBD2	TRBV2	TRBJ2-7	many	TGTGCCAGCAGTGAAACTAGCGTGTCCTACGAGCAGTACTTC	CASSETSVSYEQYF
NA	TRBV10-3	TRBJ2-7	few	TGTGCCATCAGTGATAACGATTACGAGCAGTACTTC	CAISDNDYEQYF
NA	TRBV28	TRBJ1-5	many	TGTGCCAGCAGTTTATCCGGACAGTTCGGCAATCAGCCCCAGCATTTT	CASSLSGQFGNQPQHF
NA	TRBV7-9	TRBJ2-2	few	TGTGCCAGCAGCCCGACAGTCGCGAACACCGGGGAGCTGTTTTTT	CASSPTVANTGELFF
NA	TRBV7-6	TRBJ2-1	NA	TGTGCCGGCAGCTTAGCGAGGGGAAGGGAGCAGTTCTTC	CAGSLARGREQFF
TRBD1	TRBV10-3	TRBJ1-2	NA	TGTGCCATCAGTGAGTCGATTAAGGGGGCTGATGGCTACACCTTC	CAISESIKGADGYTF
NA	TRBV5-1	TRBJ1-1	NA	TGCGCCAGCAGCTTCCCCCGGGACGGACAGAACACTGAAGCTTTCTTT	CASSFPRDGQNTEAFF